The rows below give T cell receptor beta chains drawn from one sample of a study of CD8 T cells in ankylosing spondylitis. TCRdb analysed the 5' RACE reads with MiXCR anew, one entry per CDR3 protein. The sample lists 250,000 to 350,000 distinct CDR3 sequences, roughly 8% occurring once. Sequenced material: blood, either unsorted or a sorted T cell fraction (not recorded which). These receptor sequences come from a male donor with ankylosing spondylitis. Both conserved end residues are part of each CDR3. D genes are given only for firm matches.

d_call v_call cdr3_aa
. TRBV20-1 CSASTVQEQETQYF
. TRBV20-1 CSARLSGQETQYF
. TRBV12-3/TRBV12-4 CASIRQREAFF
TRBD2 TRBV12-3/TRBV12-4 CASISGRGWGNEQFF
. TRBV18 CASSPPPGTVVTQYF
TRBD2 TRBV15 CATSRLAGRWDTQYF
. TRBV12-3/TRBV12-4 CASKLDSYNEQFF
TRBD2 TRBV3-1 CASSARWEPAGGTGELFF
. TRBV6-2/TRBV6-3 CASSYSGKDNQPQHF
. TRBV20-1 CSASRTGETQYF
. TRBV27 CASSSPGQIPGGYTF
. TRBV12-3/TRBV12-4 CASSLGTMEGTDTQYF
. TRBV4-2 CASSQDEGSGPLHF
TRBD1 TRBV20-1 CSATGGRSNQPQHF
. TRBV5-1 CASSGTGKPTPEAFF
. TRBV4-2 CASSQDGQTDEKLFF
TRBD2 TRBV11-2 CASSSISGRANEQFF
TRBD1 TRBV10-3 CAISEPGQAHQPQHF
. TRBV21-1 CARNRQPQHF
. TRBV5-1 CASSWSGGGDEQYF
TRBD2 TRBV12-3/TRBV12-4 CASILAESYNEQFF
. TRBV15 CATSRALSVNTGELFF
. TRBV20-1 CSASYRSYEQYF
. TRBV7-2 CASSLETGPQHF
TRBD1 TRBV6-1 CASSRDSRTGELFF
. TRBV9 CASSVAQKTEAFF
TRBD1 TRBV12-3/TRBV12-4 CASSFLGTGLFF
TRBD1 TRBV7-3 CASSSGQGDEQFF
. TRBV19 CASKQESGTDTQYF
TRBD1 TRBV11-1 CASSPGTGWEQYF
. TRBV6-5 CASSYNQALAGELFF
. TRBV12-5 CASGPPTRGELFF
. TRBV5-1 CASSLAASYEQYF